These 6 T cell receptor beta chains originate from one sample sequenced in a study of tumor-infiltrating lymphocytes in primary liver carcinoma. From approximately 20-30 mg of unsorted bulk tissue, DNA and RNA were co-extracted together. A primer matching the constant region was used to make TCR beta cDNA from approximately 520 ng of total RNA. ARM-PCR was slightly modified, and three nested multiplex PCR rounds with it gave rise to the TCR beta libraries. Each of the first two PCR rounds ran nine to ten cycles with TRBV1-TRBV30 forward and C-beta reverse primers. TCRdb used MiXCR to reprocess the multiplex PCR reads, holding one entry per CDR3 protein. The sample holds about 43,000 distinct CDR3 sequences, over 70% seen once. Sequencing used liver tumor tissue from sampling region 2. Subset reported: tumor region T2, inferior pole. The receptor set was obtained from a man in his forties with primary liver carcinoma and hepatitis B virus infection.

Note on this clonotype: A much larger clone sits a single nucleotide away, making a read error possible. J is TRBJ2-5 and V is TRBV15; D possibly uses TRBD1 or TRBD2 (6 bases each). The CDR3 runs to 17 residues. Germline assignment: CDR1 LNHNV and CDR2 YYDKDF (reference sequence). The germline V and J ends were trimmed by 5 bases and 1 base, with 20 bases remaining between them. The DNA of the CDR3 is TGTGCCACCAGCGGAGGGAGTCGGGACATCGCCCAAGAGACCCAGTACTTC. Its translation is CATSGGSRDIAQETQYF.

This clonotype occurred many times. The genes are TRBV20-1 and TRBJ2-3; 7 bases are a match to TRBD2. Germline trimming cut 5 bases from V and 4 bases from J; bases unmatched to any gene: 3. The germline V gene has CDR1 DFQATT and CDR2 SNEGSKA (reference sequence). The CDR3 length is 12 residues. In DNA form, the CDR3 reads TGCAGTGCTTGGGGGGGGGCAGATACGCAGTATTTT. Its translation is CSAWGGADTQYF.

This clonotype was detected only a few times. This may arise from a read error, as a much more abundant clone is one base away. No conserved phenylalanine or tryptophan ends this CDR3, so it is likely a read error. V is TRBV28 and J is TRBJ2-1; TRBD2 is a possible D gene (5 bases). Trimming left V 4 bases short and J 8 bases short, with 12 bases between. The CDR3 is made up of 13 amino acids. Germline lookup yields CDR1 MDHEN and CDR2 SYDVKM. CDR3 nucleotide sequence: TGTGCCAGCAGTTGGGCTAGCCTGGATGAGCAGTTCTCC. It encodes CASSWASLDEQFS.

The chain combines TRBV14 with TRBJ1-6; D gene unclear. The germline V gene has CDR1 SGHDN and CDR2 FVKESK. This CDR3 has 14 amino acids. V was trimmed by 4 bases and J by 10 bases, leaving 14 bases between them. CDR3 nucleotide sequence: TGTGCCAGCAGCCGCTCAGGTGAAAACTCACCCCTCCACTTT. Translation gives CASSRSGENSPLHF.

In the case of this clonotype: At one end, the junction sequence differs from germline, possibly due to a read error. The rearrangement links TRBV20-1 to TRBJ2-1, with D tentatively TRBD1 (6 bases). From germline, CDR1 is DFQATT and CDR2 SNEGSKA (reference sequence). The CDR3 is 11 amino acids. CDR3: CSASDPGQSNF. The CDR3 region has the DNA TGCAGTGCTAGTGACCCGGGACAATCGAATTTC.

Regarding this clonotype: Relative to the germline gene, one junction end is altered; a read error may explain this. This sequence joins TRBV12-3 or TRBV12-4 and TRBJ2-7; D is unclear. The CDR3 extends over 12 amino acids. CDR3 nucleotides: TGTACCAGCAGCTGGAACCGACACGAGCAGTACTTC. It codes for CTSSWNRHEQYF.